This record looks at one T cell receptor (beta chain) sequence and its context. Antigen unknown. Sequencing was performed with immunoSEQ multiplex PCR; in TCRdb, only in-frame clones are kept and a portion is missing. The table records roughly 84,000 clones, approximately 84% of them present only once. V lost 6 bases to trimming and J lost 3 bases, with 15 bases between them. Per germline, CDR1 MNHNS and CDR2 SASEGT. CDR3 size: 14 residues. These data come from a study of OX40 agonist ivuxolimab in advanced cancers. Study-level information: Patients received the agonistic anti-OX40 (CD134) antibody ivuxolimab. Partial response was recorded in three patients: one hepatocellular carcinoma and two cutaneous melanoma cases.

Study outcomes and limitations: The antigen specificity of the peripheral T cells (those that were expanded) was not determined.

This chain uses TRBV6-1 with TRBJ2-7; possible D gene TRBD2, 6 bases. The TCR was taken from an adult with an advanced solid tumor such as melanoma, head and neck, liver or kidney cancer. Sequences were derived from CD4+ or CD8+ T cells sorted from blood, sampled in a trial of the OX40 agonist ivuxolimab. DNA for the CDR3: TGTGCCAGCAGCGGGGGAGGAAGCCGCTACGAGCAGTACTTC. This translates into CASSGGGSRYEQYF.